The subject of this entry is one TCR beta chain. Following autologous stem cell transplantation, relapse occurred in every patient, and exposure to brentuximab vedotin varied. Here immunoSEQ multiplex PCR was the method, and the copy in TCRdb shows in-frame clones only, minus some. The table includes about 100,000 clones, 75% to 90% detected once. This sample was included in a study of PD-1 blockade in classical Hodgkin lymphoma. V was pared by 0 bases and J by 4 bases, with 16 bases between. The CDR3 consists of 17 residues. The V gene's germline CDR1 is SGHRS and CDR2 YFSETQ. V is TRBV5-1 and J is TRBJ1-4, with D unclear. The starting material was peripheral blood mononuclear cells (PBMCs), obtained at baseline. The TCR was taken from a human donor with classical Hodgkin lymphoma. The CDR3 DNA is TGCGCCAGCAGCTTGGTGGTTTCGGACTCCTTTAATGAAAAACTGTTTTTT. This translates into CASSLVVSDSFNEKLFF. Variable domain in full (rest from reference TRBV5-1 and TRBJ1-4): KAGVTQTPRYLIKTRGQQVTLSCSPISGHRSVSWYQQTPGQGLQFLFEYFSETQRNKGNFPGRFSGRQFSNSRSEMNVSTLELGDSALYLCASSLVVSDSFNEKLFFGSGTQLSVL.